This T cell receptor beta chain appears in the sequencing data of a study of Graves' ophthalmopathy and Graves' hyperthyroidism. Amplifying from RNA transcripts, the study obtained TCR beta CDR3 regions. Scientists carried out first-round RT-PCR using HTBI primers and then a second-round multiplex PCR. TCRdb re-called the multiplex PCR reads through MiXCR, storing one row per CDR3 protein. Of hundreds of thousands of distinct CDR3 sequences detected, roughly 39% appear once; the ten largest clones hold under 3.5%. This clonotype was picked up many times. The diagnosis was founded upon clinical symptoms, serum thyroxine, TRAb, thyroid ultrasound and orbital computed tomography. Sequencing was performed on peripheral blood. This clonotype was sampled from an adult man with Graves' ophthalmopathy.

DNA for the CDR3: TGTGCCAGCAGCCATAGACAGGGGGTCTCACCCCTCCACTTT. Encoded protein: CASSHRQGVSPLHF. The chain joins TRBV7-9 to TRBJ1-6; TRBD1 agrees at 9 bases. CDR1 and CDR2 from the germline V gene are SEHNR and FQNEAQ (reference sequence). This CDR3 region has 14 residues. Losses at the gene ends were 5 bases for V and 10 bases for J; bases not matched to a gene: 6. Drawing the rest from reference TRBV7-9 and TRBJ1-6, the complete variable domain is DTGVSQNPRHKITKRGQNVTFRCDPISEHNRLYWYRQTLGQGPEFLTYFQNEAQLEKSRLLSDRFSAERPKGSFSTLEIQRTEQGDSAMYLCASSHRQGVSPLHFGNGTRLTVT.